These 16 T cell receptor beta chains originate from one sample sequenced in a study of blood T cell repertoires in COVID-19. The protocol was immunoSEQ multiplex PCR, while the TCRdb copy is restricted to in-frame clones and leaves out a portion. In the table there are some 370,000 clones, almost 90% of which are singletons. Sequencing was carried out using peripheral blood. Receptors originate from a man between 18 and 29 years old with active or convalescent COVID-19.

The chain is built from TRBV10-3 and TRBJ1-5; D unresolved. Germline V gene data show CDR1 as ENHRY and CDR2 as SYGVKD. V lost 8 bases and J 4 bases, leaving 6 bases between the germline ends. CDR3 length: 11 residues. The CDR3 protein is CAIGANQPQHF. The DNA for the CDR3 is TGTGCCATCGGAGCGAATCAGCCCCAGCATTTT.

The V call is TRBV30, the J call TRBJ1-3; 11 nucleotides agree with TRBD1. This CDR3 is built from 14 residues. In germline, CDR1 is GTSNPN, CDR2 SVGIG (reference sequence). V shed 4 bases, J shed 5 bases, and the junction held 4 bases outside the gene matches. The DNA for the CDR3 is TGTGCCTGGAACGGACAGGGGGCGCGAAACACCATATATTTT. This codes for CAWNGQGARNTIYF.

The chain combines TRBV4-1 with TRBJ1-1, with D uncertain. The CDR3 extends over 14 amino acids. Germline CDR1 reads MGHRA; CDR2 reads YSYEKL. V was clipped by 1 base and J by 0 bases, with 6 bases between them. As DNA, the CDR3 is TGCGCCAGCAGCCAAGCACTCCTGAACACTGAAGCTTTCTTT. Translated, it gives CASSQALLNTEAFF.

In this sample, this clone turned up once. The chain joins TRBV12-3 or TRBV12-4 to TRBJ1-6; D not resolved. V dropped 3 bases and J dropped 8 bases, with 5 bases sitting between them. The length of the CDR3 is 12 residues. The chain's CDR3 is CASSFGDSPLHF. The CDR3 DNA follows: TGTGCCAGCAGTTTCGGGGATTCACCCCTCCACTTT.

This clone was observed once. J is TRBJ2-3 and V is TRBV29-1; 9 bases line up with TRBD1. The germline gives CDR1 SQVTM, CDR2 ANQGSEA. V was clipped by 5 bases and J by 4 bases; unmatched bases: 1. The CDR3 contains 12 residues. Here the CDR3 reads CSVRQGADTQYF. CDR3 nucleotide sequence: TGCAGCGTTAGACAGGGGGCAGATACGCAGTATTTT.

The CDR3 DNA reads as TGTGCCAGCAGTGAACTAGGGTCGTGGGAGGGCCGGGAGACCCAGTACTTC. This encodes CASSELGSWEGRETQYF. V is TRBV6-1 and J is TRBJ2-5, with 7 bases aligning to TRBD2. Germline V gene sequence: CDR1 MNHNS, CDR2 SASEGT. The V and J ends lost 2 bases and 5 bases, in that order; junction bases with no gene match: 14. There are 17 residues in the CDR3.

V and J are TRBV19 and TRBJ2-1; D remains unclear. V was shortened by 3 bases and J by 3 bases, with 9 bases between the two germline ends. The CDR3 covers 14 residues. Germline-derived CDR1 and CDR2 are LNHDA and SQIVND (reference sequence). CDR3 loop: CASSMGQSYNEQFF. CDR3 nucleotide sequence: TGTGCCAGTAGTATGGGCCAGAGCTACAATGAGCAGTTCTTC.

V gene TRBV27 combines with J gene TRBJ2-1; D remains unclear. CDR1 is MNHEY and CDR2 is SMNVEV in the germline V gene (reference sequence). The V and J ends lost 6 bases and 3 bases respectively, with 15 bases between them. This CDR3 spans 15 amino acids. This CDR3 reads CASRPGRSVYNEQFF. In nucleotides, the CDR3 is TGTGCCAGCAGGCCAGGTCGCTCGGTCTACAATGAGCAGTTCTTC.

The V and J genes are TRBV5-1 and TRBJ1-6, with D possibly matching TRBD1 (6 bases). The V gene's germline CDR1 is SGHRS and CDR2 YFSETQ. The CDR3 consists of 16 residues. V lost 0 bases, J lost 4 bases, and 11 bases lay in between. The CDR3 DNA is TGCGCCAGCAGCTTGGGGGGCCAGGGGTATAATTCACCCCTCCACTTT. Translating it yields CASSLGGQGYNSPLHF.

The CDR3: CASSPIWTSGGSTDTQYF. The CDR3 region has the DNA TGTGCCAGCAGCCCAATATGGACTAGCGGGGGATCCACAGATACGCAGTATTTT. The chain has TRBV7-2 and TRBJ2-3, with TRBD2 matching over 13 bases. CDR1 SGHTA and CDR2 FQGNSA come from the germline V gene. V trimming: 5 bases; J trimming: 2 bases; junction bases outside the gene matches: 10. CDR3 length: 18 residues.

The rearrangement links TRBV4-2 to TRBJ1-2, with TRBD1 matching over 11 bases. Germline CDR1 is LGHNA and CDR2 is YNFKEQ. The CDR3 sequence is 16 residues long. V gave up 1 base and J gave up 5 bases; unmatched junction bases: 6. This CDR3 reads CASSQAGQGGDYGYTF. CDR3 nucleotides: TGTGCCAGCAGCCAAGCGGGACAGGGGGGTGATTATGGCTACACCTTC.

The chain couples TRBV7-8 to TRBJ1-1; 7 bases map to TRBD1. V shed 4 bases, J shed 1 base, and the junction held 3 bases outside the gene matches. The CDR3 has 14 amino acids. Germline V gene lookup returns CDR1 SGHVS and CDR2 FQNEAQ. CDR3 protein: CASSYDRENTEAFF. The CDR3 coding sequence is TGTGCCAGCAGCTATGACAGGGAGAACACTGAAGCTTTCTTT.

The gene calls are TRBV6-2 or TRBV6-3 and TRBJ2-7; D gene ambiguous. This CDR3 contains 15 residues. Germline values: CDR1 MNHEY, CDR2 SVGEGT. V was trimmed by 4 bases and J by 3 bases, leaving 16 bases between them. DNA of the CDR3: TGTGCCAGCAGTTCCTCAGACAACCTCCTCTACGAGCAGTACTTC. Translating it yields CASSSSDNLLYEQYF.

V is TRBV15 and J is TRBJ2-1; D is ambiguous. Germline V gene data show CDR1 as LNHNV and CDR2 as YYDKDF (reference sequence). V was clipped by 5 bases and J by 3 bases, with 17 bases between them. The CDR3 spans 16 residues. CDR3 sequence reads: CATSAGGLPDYNEQFF. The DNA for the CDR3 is TGTGCCACCAGCGCCGGTGGGCTGCCGGACTACAATGAGCAGTTCTTC.

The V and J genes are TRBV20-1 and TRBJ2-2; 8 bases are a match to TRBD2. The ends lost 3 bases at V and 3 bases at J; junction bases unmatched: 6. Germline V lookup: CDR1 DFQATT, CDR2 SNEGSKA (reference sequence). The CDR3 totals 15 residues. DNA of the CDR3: TGCAGTGCTAGTTTAGCGGGGAGGGACACCGGGGAGCTGTTTTTT. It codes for CSASLAGRDTGELFF.

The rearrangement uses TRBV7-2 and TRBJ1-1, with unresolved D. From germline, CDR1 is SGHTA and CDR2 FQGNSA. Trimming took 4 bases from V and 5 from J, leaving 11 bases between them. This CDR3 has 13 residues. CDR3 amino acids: CASSWKQRTEAFF. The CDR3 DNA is TGTGCCAGCAGCTGGAAGCAGAGGACTGAAGCTTTCTTT.